This TCR beta chain came from a study of T cell clonotyping in hematopoietic cell transplantation. Generated by immunoSEQ multiplex PCR, the TCRdb table keeps only in-frame clones and is missing some. Counted here are around 6,000 clones, around 70% occurring once; the ten biggest clones make up 28%. Trimming cost V 1 base and J 2 bases, with 8 bases left between them. The CDR3 length is 13 residues. Germline V gene sequence: CDR1 SQVTM, CDR2 ANQGSEA. Here the sequenced sample was PBMCs, taken 180 days after allogeneic stem cell transplant. The chain links TRBV29-1 to TRBJ1-1, with D unclear. The receptor comes from a male patient in his 50s who had an allogeneic stem cell transplant from an unrelated donor, so the T cells may come from the graft donor. Some clones in this sample may be carry-over from other donors' samples. This CDR3 reads CSVEGGVNTEAFF. Written as DNA, the CDR3 is TGCAGCGTTGAAGGCGGGGTTAACACTGAAGCTTTCTTT.